These T cell receptor beta chains were read from a single sample in a study of OX40 agonist ivuxolimab in advanced cancers. The repertoire was sequenced with immunoSEQ multiplex PCR; TCRdb's copy has only in-frame clones and lacks some. The sample includes 35,000 to 50,000 clones, about 86% of them seen just once. Sample: CD4+ or CD8+ T cells sorted from blood, taken in a trial of the OX40 agonist ivuxolimab. The receptor source for this set is an adult with an advanced solid tumor such as melanoma, head and neck, liver or kidney cancer. CDR3s include the opening cysteine and the closing phenylalanine or tryptophan. The D gene is left open where the match is weak. Clone size appears in some rows only: once, few, many, or a class for an expanded clone.

TRBV4-2	-	TRBJ2-7	-	TGTGCCAGCAGCTTGGCCAACAGACGTGGCCCCTACGAGCAGTACTTC	CASSLANRRGPYEQYF
TRBV27	TRBD1	TRBJ2-7	-	TGTGCCAGCAGTACCGGGACAGGGTCCTACGAGCAGTACTTC	CASSTGTGSYEQYF
TRBV18	-	TRBJ2-5	-	TGTGCCAGCTCACCCCCGGCGGAGACCCAGTACTTC	CASSPPAETQYF
TRBV5-6	-	TRBJ2-7	few	TGTGCCAGCAGCTTTCGGGCGGCTAAGGTGGGGGAGCAGTACTTC	CASSFRAAKVGEQYF
TRBV7-9	-	TRBJ2-3	-	TGTGCCAGCAGCTTGGGACTGCTCACAGATACGCAGTATTTT	CASSLGLLTDTQYF
TRBV4-2	-	TRBJ2-1	once	TGTGCCAGCAGCCGGGGACCGTACAATGAGCAGTTCTTC	CASSRGPYNEQFF
TRBV25-1	TRBD1	TRBJ2-7	-	TGTGCCAGCAGTGAGCCCGGGACAGGGCCCTACGAGCAGTACTTC	CASSEPGTGPYEQYF
TRBV5-4	-	TRBJ2-7	-	TGTGCCAGCAGCTTCAAGGACGCAGGCTCCTACGAGCAGTACTTC	CASSFKDAGSYEQYF
TRBV5-1	TRBD2	TRBJ2-3	-	TGCGCCAGCAGCCCGACTCTACTAGCGGGAGTTGGAGATACGCAGTATTTT	CASSPTLLAGVGDTQYF
TRBV6-1	-	TRBJ1-4	-	TGTGCCAGCTCGGCGTCAACTAATGAAAAACTGTTTTTT	CASSASTNEKLFF
TRBV6-6	-	TRBJ1-2	-	TGTGCCAGCAGTTACGGGGACCTCTATGGCTACACCTTC	CASSYGDLYGYTF
TRBV2	-	TRBJ1-4	-	TGTGCCAGCGGTGGGGCAGACGAAAAACTGTTTTTT	CASGGADEKLFF
TRBV7-9	-	TRBJ2-1	once	TGTGCCAGCAGCTTAGCGCTCGCGGGGAGTGAGCAGTTCTTC	CASSLALAGSEQFF
TRBV2	-	TRBJ2-7	-	TGTGCCAGCAGTGATCAGGGGTTGGGCGAGCAGTACTTC	CASSDQGLGEQYF
TRBV19	-	TRBJ1-1	-	TGTGCCAGTAGCCCCTTTATTAGAAACACTGAAGCTTTCTTT	CASSPFIRNTEAFF
TRBV12-5	-	TRBJ2-7	-	TGTGCTGGACCCCCCCGGGCCTGCTCCTACGAGCAGTACTTC	CAGPPRACSYEQYF
TRBV28	TRBD1	TRBJ1-2	-	TGTGCCAGCAGTCCCGGGACAGTGGGTTATGGCTACACCTTC	CASSPGTVGYGYTF